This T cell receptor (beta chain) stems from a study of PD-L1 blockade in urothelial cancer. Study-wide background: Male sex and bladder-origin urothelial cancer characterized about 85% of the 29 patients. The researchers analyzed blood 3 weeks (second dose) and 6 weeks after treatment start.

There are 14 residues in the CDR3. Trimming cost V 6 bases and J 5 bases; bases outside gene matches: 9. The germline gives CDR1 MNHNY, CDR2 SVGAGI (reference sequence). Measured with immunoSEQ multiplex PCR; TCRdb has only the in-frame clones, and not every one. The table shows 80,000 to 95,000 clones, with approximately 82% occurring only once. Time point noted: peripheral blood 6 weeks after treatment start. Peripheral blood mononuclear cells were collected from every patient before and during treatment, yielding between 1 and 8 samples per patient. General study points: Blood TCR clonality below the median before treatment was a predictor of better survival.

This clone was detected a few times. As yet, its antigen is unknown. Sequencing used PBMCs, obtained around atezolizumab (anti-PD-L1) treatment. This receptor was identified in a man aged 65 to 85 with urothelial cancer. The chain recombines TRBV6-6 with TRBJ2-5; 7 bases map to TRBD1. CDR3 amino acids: CASRTTGAGETQYF. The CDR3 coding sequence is TGTGCCAGCAGAACTACAGGGGCCGGGGAGACCCAGTACTTC.